This T cell receptor beta chain was found in a study of control samples from healthy donors and cancer patients. Using immunoSEQ multiplex PCR, the repertoire was profiled, and TCRdb retains in-frame clones only, with some absent. The data contain around 150,000 clones, just over 85% of them singletons. V was trimmed by 0 bases and J by 7 bases, leaving 18 bases between them. Germline V gene data show CDR1 as MGHRA and CDR2 as YSYEKL. The CDR3 sequence is 17 residues long. This clonotype originated in a man between 18 and 29 years old in good health. Sequencing input: blood. The chain is built from TRBV4-1 and TRBJ2-2; weak D call: TRBD1 (6 bases). Written as DNA, the CDR3 is TGCGCCAGCAGCCAAGAAGGGGCAGGGGACATCAACGGGGAGCTGTTTTTT. Its protein is CASSQEGAGDINGELFF.